Below are 27 T cell receptor beta chains sequenced from a single sample in a study of long-term antiretroviral therapy in people with HIV (dated by TCRdb to 2022 to 2024). Sequencing of the TRB variable region was done with the immunoSEQ hsTCRB v3.0 assay at survey level resolution. TCRdb retrieved this table from immuneACCESS and kept in-frame rearrangements only. Not all clones are present; in checked studies, unresolved V genes account for under half, and no reason is known for the remainder. The sample table records 20,000 to 25,000 clones; approximately 85% of these occur just once. Of the sample, 6% to 8.5% is held by the ten largest clones. The sample in question was unsorted PBMCs, obtained 1.5 years after starting antiretroviral therapy. All receptors come from a man aged 30-40 years with HIV.

V gene TRBV11-3 combines with J gene TRBJ2-7; possibly TRBD1 for D (7 bases). The CDR3 spans 13 residues. Germline V gene sequence: CDR1 SGHNT, CDR2 YENEEA. Trimming pared 5 bases from V and 4 bases from J, leaving 12 bases between. CDR3 sequence (DNA): TGTGCCAGCAGCCCAGGGGGGATTTACGAGCAGTACTTC. Translating it yields CASSPGGIYEQYF.

This clone is a singleton in its sample. The chain employs TRBV7-2 and TRBJ2-2; D is possibly TRBD1 (5 bases). The CDR3 covers 17 residues. CDR1 and CDR2 (germline): SGHTA, FQGNSA. The ends were cut back, 5 bases at V and 0 bases at J, with 16 bases in the middle. CDR3 sequence (DNA): TGTGCCAGCAGCCCACGGGCGTCGACAGCGAACACCGGGGAGCTGTTTTTT. Translating it yields CASSPRASTANTGELFF. The full variable domain, in which reference TRBV7-2 and TRBJ2-2 provide the parts outside the CDR3, is GAGVSQSPSNKVTEKGKDVELRCDPISGHTALYWYRQSLGQGLEFLIYFQGNSAPDKSGLPSDRFSAERTGGSVSTLTIQRTQQEDSAVYLCASSPRASTANTGELFFGEGSRLTVL.

This sequence joins TRBV2 and TRBJ2-7; possibly TRBD2 for D (6 bases). The V gene lost 7 bases and the J gene lost 3 bases, with 7 bases spanning the gap. Germline V gene data show CDR1 as SNHLY and CDR2 as FYNNEI. The CDR3 has 11 amino acids. CDR3 region: CASMTSYEQYF. The CDR3 DNA follows: TGTGCCAGCATGACTAGCTACGAGCAGTACTTC. Combining the CDR3 with reference TRBV2 and TRBJ2-7 gives the whole variable domain EPEVTQTPSHQVTQMGQEVILRCVPISNHLYFYWYRQILGQKVEFLVSFYNNEISEKSEIFDDQFSVERPDGSNFTLKIRSTKLEDSAMYFCASMTSYEQYFGPGTRLTVT.

The chain uses TRBV5-5 and TRBJ2-7; 13 bases are shared with TRBD2. The trim removed 5 bases at V and 3 bases at J, leaving 5 bases unmatched. The V gene's germline CDR1 is SGHKS and CDR2 YYEKEE (reference sequence). This CDR3 has 15 amino acids. The chain's CDR3 is CASSFWTSGSYEQYF. In nucleotides, the CDR3 is TGTGCCAGCAGTTTTTGGACTAGCGGGAGCTACGAGCAGTACTTC.

V and J are TRBV4-1 and TRBJ1-1, with a possible D match to TRBD1 (6 bases). There are 15 residues in the CDR3. Germline V gives CDR1 MGHRA, CDR2 YSYEKL. Trimming stripped 4 bases from V and 1 base from J, with 13 bases between. The CDR3 DNA reads TGCGCCAGCAGCCCCCAGCAGACAGGGAACACTGAAGCTTTCTTT. This translates into CASSPQQTGNTEAFF.

This chain uses TRBV19 with TRBJ2-3; no clear D gene. V lost 9 bases and J lost 1, with 11 bases in between. This CDR3 has 13 residues. The germline V gene encodes CDR1 LNHDA and CDR2 SQIVND (reference sequence). The DNA for the CDR3 is TGTGCCAGCCGACAAGAGGGCACAGATACGCAGTATTTT. It is translated as CASRQEGTDTQYF.

The J gene is TRBJ2-7, the V gene TRBV5-1; no clear D gene. Germline V gene lookup returns CDR1 SGHRS and CDR2 YFSETQ. Trimming removed 0 bases from V and 4 bases from J, with 5 bases in between. The CDR3 is 12 residues long. CDR3: CASSLEAYEQYF. The CDR3 bases are TGCGCCAGCAGCTTGGAGGCGTACGAGCAGTACTTC.

The V gene is TRBV19, the J gene TRBJ1-5, with D hard to call. The CDR3 extends over 15 amino acids. Germline-derived CDR1 and CDR2 are LNHDA and SQIVND (reference sequence). V lost 6 bases and J lost 0, with 12 bases in between. The DNA of the CDR3 is TGTGCCAGTAGGAGGGCGGAGAATAGCAATCAGCCCCAGCATTTT. Encoded protein: CASRRAENSNQPQHF.

The chain recombines TRBV30 with TRBJ2-3, with 14 positions matching TRBD2. The CDR3 has 15 amino acids. J was trimmed by 8 bases and V by 5 bases; bases with no gene match: 9. Germline assignment: CDR1 GTSNPN and CDR2 SVGIG (reference sequence). The CDR3 spells CAWGGTSGSWGTQYF. CDR3 bases: TGTGCCTGGGGGGGGACTAGCGGGAGTTGGGGTACGCAGTATTTT.

The chain uses TRBV19 and TRBJ1-5; no definite D call. The CDR3 totals 15 residues. Germline CDR1 and CDR2: LNHDA and SQIVND (reference sequence). Trimming shortened V by 4 bases and J by 3 bases, and 13 bases separated the two germline ends. CDR3 sequence reads: CASSTLGANNQPQHF. The CDR3 DNA sequence: TGTGCCAGTAGTACCCTGGGAGCCAACAATCAGCCCCAGCATTTT.

The chain couples TRBV27 to TRBJ2-7, with TRBD2 identical over 7 bases. The CDR3 sequence is 14 residues long. J lost 0 bases, V lost 5 bases, and 4 bases had no gene match. From germline, CDR1 is MNHEY and CDR2 SMNVEV (reference sequence). CDR3 coding DNA: TGTGCCAGCAGTCCAGCGGGGAGCTCCTACGAGCAGTACTTC. Residues: CASSPAGSSYEQYF.

The V call is TRBV4-3, the J call TRBJ2-5; D could derive from TRBD1 or TRBD2 (5 bases each). V dropped 0 bases and J dropped 7 bases, with 12 bases sitting between them. Germline V lookup: CDR1 LGHNA, CDR2 YSLEER. CDR3 length: 14 residues. As DNA, the CDR3 is TGCGCCAGCAGCCAAGATTCGATTGGGGGGACCCAGTACTTC. Translated: CASSQDSIGGTQYF.

This chain uses TRBV5-4 with TRBJ2-1; 9 bases map to TRBD2. The trim removed 7 bases at V and 2 bases at J, leaving 7 bases unmatched. In germline, CDR1 is SGHNT, CDR2 YYREEE (reference sequence). The CDR3 is 15 residues long. The chain's CDR3 is CASALSGSPYNEQFF. The DNA for the CDR3 is TGTGCCAGCGCCCTTAGCGGGAGTCCCTACAATGAGCAGTTCTTC.

The CDR3 bases are TGTGCCAGCGTGGGGGGGATAAATCAGCCCCAGCATTTT. It encodes CASVGGINQPQHF. The V and J genes are TRBV7-2 and TRBJ1-5; D perhaps matches TRBD1 (5 bases). From germline, CDR1 is SGHTA and CDR2 FQGNSA. The CDR3 is 13 residues long. The V and J ends lost 8 bases and 4 bases respectively, with 12 bases between them.

The CDR3 is CASSLGSRTTNYGYTF. The CDR3 DNA reads TGTGCCAGCAGCTTAGGTAGCCGGACCACTAACTATGGCTACACCTTC. This chain uses TRBV7-2 with TRBJ1-2; D remains unclear. CDR3 size: 16 residues. The germline CDR1 and CDR2 sequences are SGHTA and FQGNSA. Trimming cost V 1 base and J 0 bases, with 12 bases left between them.

This chain links TRBV30 with TRBJ1-3; D not certain. Trimming took off 1 base at V and 0 bases at J, with 10 bases between the two ends. Germline assignment: CDR1 GTSNPN and CDR2 SVGIG (reference sequence). The CDR3 is 15 residues long. CDR3 sequence (DNA): TGTGCCTGGAGTGAGCTTTACAGCTCTGGAAACACCATATATTTT. It translates to CAWSELYSSGNTIYF.

The genes are TRBV2 and TRBJ2-5, with D unclear. V was clipped by 0 bases and J by 4 bases, with 9 bases between them. Germline V gene data show CDR1 as SNHLY and CDR2 as FYNNEI. The CDR3 is 14 residues long. The CDR3 here is CASSEARSGETQYF. CDR3 bases: TGTGCCAGCAGTGAAGCGCGGTCTGGAGAGACCCAGTACTTC. Variable domain in full (rest from reference TRBV2 and TRBJ2-5): EPEVTQTPSHQVTQMGQEVILRCVPISNHLYFYWYRQILGQKVEFLVSFYNNEISEKSEIFDDQFSVERPDGSNFTLKIRSTKLEDSAMYFCASSEARSGETQYFGPGTRLLVL.

The chain joins TRBV7-6 to TRBJ2-1; 9 nucleotides agree with TRBD2. Germline V gene data show CDR1 as SGHVS and CDR2 as FNYEAQ. The CDR3 extends over 18 amino acids. V shed 5 bases, J shed 6 bases, and the junction held 17 bases outside the gene matches. CDR3 sequence: CASSHNPLERGATNEQFF. The CDR3 region has the DNA TGTGCCAGCAGCCATAACCCTCTAGAGCGGGGGGCCACCAATGAGCAGTTCTTC.

The V call is TRBV4-3, the J call TRBJ2-1; unclear D gene. Germline lookup yields CDR1 LGHNA and CDR2 YSLEER. The CDR3 is 15 amino acids. The V end lost 0 bases, the J end lost 5 bases, and 11 bases lay between the germline ends. The chain's CDR3 is CASSQESTTNNEQFF. CDR3 DNA: TGCGCCAGCAGCCAAGAGTCCACCACGAACAATGAGCAGTTCTTC.

This sequence joins TRBV30 and TRBJ1-3, with 7 bases fitting TRBD1. V dropped 0 bases and J dropped 7; count of bases not matched to a gene: 0. The germline gives CDR1 GTSNPN, CDR2 SVGIG (reference sequence). The CDR3 runs 12 residues. CDR3 sequence (DNA): TGTGCCTGGAGTGTACAGGGGAACACCATATATTTT. Translating gives CAWSVQGNTIYF.

Only one count was recorded for this clone. The chain employs TRBV30 and TRBJ2-5; no firm D call. The V end lost 5 bases, the J end lost 5 bases, and 6 bases lay between the germline ends. CDR3 length: 10 residues. Looked up from germline, CDR1 is GTSNPN and CDR2 is SVGIG (reference sequence). CDR3 sequence reads: CAWGLETQYF. DNA of the CDR3: TGTGCCTGGGGGCTGGAGACCCAGTACTTC.

This rearrangement joins TRBV30 to TRBJ1-2; 8 bases fit TRBD1. J lost 8 bases, V lost 2 bases, and 10 bases had no gene match. This CDR3 is built from 14 residues. Germline V CDR1 and CDR2: GTSNPN, SVGIG (reference sequence). Here the CDR3 DNA reads TGTGCCTGGAGTACCTTGTCCGGGACAGGAGGCTACACCTTC. Its protein is CAWSTLSGTGGYTF.

The J gene is TRBJ1-2, the V gene TRBV4-3; the D is unclear. The germline CDR1 and CDR2 sequences are LGHNA and YSLEER. The CDR3 contains 14 residues. The ends were cut back, 1 base at V and 2 bases at J, with 8 bases in the middle. The CDR3 loop reads CASSQVGRNYGYTF. For the CDR3, the DNA is TGCGCCAGCAGCCAAGTGGGAAGGAACTATGGCTACACCTTC.

V usage is TRBV6-6 and J usage is TRBJ2-1; D gene unclear. Germline V gene sequence: CDR1 MNHNY, CDR2 SVGAGI (reference sequence). The CDR3 consists of 15 residues. Trimming removed 2 bases from V and 0 bases from J, with 8 bases in between. The CDR3 sequence: CASSYRASSYNEQFF. The CDR3 bases are TGTGCCAGCAGTTACCGAGCCAGCTCCTACAATGAGCAGTTCTTC.

In its sample, this clone was seen once. The chain carries TRBV30 and TRBJ1-1, with D unclear. The V end lost 0 bases, the J end lost 1 base, and 9 bases lay between the germline ends. Per germline, CDR1 GTSNPN and CDR2 SVGIG (reference sequence). The CDR3 contains 14 residues. The CDR3 bases are TGTGCCTGGAGTGTCGGACTGCGGAACACTGAAGCTTTCTTT. It encodes CAWSVGLRNTEAFF.

The genes are TRBV7-2 and TRBJ1-2; 8 bases agree with TRBD1. Germline values: CDR1 SGHTA, CDR2 FQGNSA. J was trimmed by 6 bases and V by 5 bases; bases with no gene match: 14. This CDR3 region has 16 residues. The DNA for the CDR3 is TGTGCCAGCAGCCGAAAGGTTCAGGGGGCGGGCGATGGCTACACCTTC. Residues: CASSRKVQGAGDGYTF.

This chain joins TRBV28 and TRBJ2-7, with TRBD1 matching 10 bases. This CDR3 spans 14 amino acids. J was trimmed by 7 bases and V by 7 bases; bases with no gene match: 10. CDR1 MDHEN and CDR2 SYDVKM come from the germline V gene. CDR3 amino acids: CASIFRQGAWEQYF. The CDR3 DNA sequence: TGTGCCAGCATATTCCGACAGGGGGCTTGGGAGCAGTACTTC.